The source of this T cell receptor (beta chain) is a study of T cells in Graves' hyperthyroidism and ophthalmopathy. Study details: Upon initial diagnosis and before any treatment, peripheral blood was collected.

CDR3 size: 18 residues. Germline V gene sequence: CDR1 DFQATT, CDR2 SNEGSKA (reference sequence). V was pared by 0 bases and J by 2 bases, with 10 bases of the junction left unmatched. The sample holds many counts of this clonotype. Amplified TCR beta CDR3 regions came from RNA transcripts. The primer set for the first-round RT-PCR of the TCR CDR3 was HTBI. A single record per CDR3 protein comes from TCRdb applying MiXCR to the multiplex PCR reads. The data hold 300,000 to 450,000 distinct CDR3 sequences, with more than 12% observed a single time. Sequencing was carried out using blood. The V gene is TRBV20-1, the J gene TRBJ2-3, with 11 bases that match TRBD2. The TCR sequence derives from a woman in her thirties with Graves' ophthalmopathy. The CDR3 loop is CSARDGSGGAGYTDTQYF. For the CDR3, the DNA is TGCAGTGCTAGAGATGGTAGCGGGGGGGCAGGATACACAGATACGCAGTATTTT.